A selection of T cell receptor beta chains follows, all from one sample in a study of post-analysis software for immune sequencing data. TCRdb reprocessed the PCR reads with MiXCR, giving one entry per CDR3 protein. The profile shows about 560,000 distinct CDR3 sequences, around 40% of them singletons. What was sequenced was blood. The receptors come from a girl aged 10-17 years with multiple sclerosis. CDR3s include the opening cysteine and the closing phenylalanine or tryptophan. Fields, in order: D gene, clone size, V gene, J gene, CDR3 protein, CDR3 DNA. The D gene is left open where the match is weak. Not every row has a clone size; where given, it reads once, few, many or a size class.

.,.,TRBV12-3/TRBV12-4,TRBJ2-5,CASSFAARVGETQYF,TGTGCCAGCAGCTTTGCAGCCCGGGTCGGAGAGACCCAGTACTTC
.,.,TRBV5-1,TRBJ2-3,CASSLARDSSITDTQYF,TGCGCCAGCAGCTTGGCGCGGGACAGCTCGATCACAGATACGCAGTATTTT
.,.,TRBV12-3/TRBV12-4,TRBJ2-7,CASSFETFSDEQYF,TGTGCCAGCAGTTTTGAGACCTTTTCGGACGAGCAGTACTTC
.,few,TRBV29-1,TRBJ2-7,CSVSQGRAYEQYF,TGCAGCGTGTCTCAGGGTCGAGCCTACGAGCAGTACTTC
.,.,TRBV12-3/TRBV12-4,TRBJ1-2,CASSLGQDVGYTF,TGTGCCAGCAGTTTAGGACAGGACGTTGGCTACACCTTC
TRBD2,.,TRBV11-1,TRBJ2-1,CASSLGRAASGRFNNEQFF,TGTGCCAGCAGCTTAGGGAGGGCCGCTAGCGGGAGGTTTAACAATGAGCAGTTCTTC
TRBD2,.,TRBV4-1,TRBJ2-1,CASSQDSSGVTSSYNEQFF,TGCGCCAGCAGCCAAGACAGTAGCGGGGTAACTAGCTCCTACAATGAGCAGTTCTTC
.,.,TRBV20-1,TRBJ1-2,CSAPRTNYGYTF,TGCAGTGCTCCTCGGACAAACTATGGCTACACCTTC
.,.,TRBV6-5,TRBJ2-1,CASSYWDGEWFF,TGTGCCAGCAGTTACTGGGACGGCGAATGGTTCTTC
TRBD1,.,TRBV12-3/TRBV12-4,TRBJ1-2,CASLWTGGSSGYTF,TGTGCCAGCCTATGGACAGGGGGTTCTTCTGGCTACACCTTC
.,.,TRBV12-3/TRBV12-4,TRBJ1-2,CASSPQGIGYTF,TGTGCCAGCAGTCCCCAGGGAATCGGCTACACCTTC
.,.,TRBV12-3/TRBV12-4,TRBJ2-4,CASSLQPIGAKNIQYF,TGTGCCAGCAGTTTACAGCCCATCGGCGCCAAAAACATTCAGTACTTC
.,once,TRBV5-6,TRBJ2-4,CASTKGQAKNTQYF,TGTGCCAGCACCAAGGGACAAGCCAAAAACACTCAGTACTTC
TRBD2,few,TRBV20-1,TRBJ2-5,CSATTGTSEETQYF,TGCAGTGCGACCACCGGGACTAGCGAAGAGACCCAGTACTTC
.,.,TRBV7-2,TRBJ1-1,CASSSLFFGTEAFF,TGTGCCAGCAGCTCCCTCTTCTTCGGCACTGAAGCTTTCTTT
TRBD1,.,TRBV29-1,TRBJ1-5,CSVSTQDREYSNQPQHF,TGCAGCGTTTCAACCCAGGACAGGGAATATAGCAATCAGCCCCAGCATTTT
TRBD1,.,TRBV29-1,TRBJ1-1,CSAMTGILNTEAFF,TGCAGCGCTATGACAGGGATCCTGAACACTGAAGCTTTCTTT
TRBD1,few,TRBV29-1,TRBJ2-7,CSVEVWRTGAYEQYF,TGCAGCGTTGAAGTTTGGAGGACAGGGGCCTACGAGCAGTACTTC
.,.,TRBV9,TRBJ2-1,CASSPGPAGSYNEQFF,TGTGCCAGCAGCCCCGGCCCAGCGGGCTCCTACAATGAGCAGTTCTTC
TRBD2,few,TRBV7-2,TRBJ2-1,CASSPLAGGDEQFF,TGTGCCAGCAGCCCTCTAGCGGGGGGGGATGAGCAGTTCTTC
.,.,TRBV21-1,TRBJ2-3,CASSKEAGKVADTQYF,TGTGCCAGCAGCAAGGAGGCAGGGAAGGTAGCAGATACGCAGTATTTT
TRBD1,.,TRBV6-2/TRBV6-3,TRBJ1-5,CASRRGQGPSNQPQHF,TGTGCCAGCAGACGCGGACAGGGCCCTAGCAATCAGCCCCAGCATTTT
.,few,TRBV12-3/TRBV12-4,TRBJ1-1,CASTPGLGNSEAFF,TGTGCCAGCACCCCGGGATTGGGGAACTCTGAAGCTTTCTTT
.,few,TRBV4-2,TRBJ2-7,CASSQDRSRVDEQYF,TGTGCCAGCAGCCAAGATCGGAGCAGGGTGGACGAGCAGTACTTC
.,few,TRBV3-1,TRBJ2-5,CASSQGPLTMETQYF,TGTGCCAGCAGCCAGGGCCCCCTGACGATGGAGACCCAGTACTTC
.,few,TRBV20-1,TRBJ2-3,CSAINPLVRDTQYF,TGCAGTGCTATAAATCCTTTGGTACGGGATACGCAGTATTTT
TRBD1,.,TRBV20-1,TRBJ2-7,CSASKGAATYEQYF,TGCAGTGCTAGTAAGGGGGCCGCCACCTACGAGCAGTACTTC
.,.,TRBV7-2,TRBJ2-5,CASSQPGRETQYF,TGTGCCAGCAGCCAACCGGGGAGGGAGACCCAGTACTTC
TRBD2,.,TRBV28,TRBJ2-5,CASQQGLAETYKQYF,TGTGCCAGCCAGCAGGGACTAGCGGAAACCTACAAGCAGTACTTC
.,.,TRBV12-3/TRBV12-4,TRBJ2-1,CASRRGGSYNEQFF,TGTGCCAGCAGAAGAGGGGGGTCCTACAATGAGCAGTTCTTC
TRBD1,.,TRBV6-4,TRBJ1-1,CASRTGENTEAFF,TGTGCCAGCCGGACAGGGGAGAACACTGAAGCTTTCTTT
.,once,TRBV5-1,TRBJ2-3,CASSEGTNTQYF,TGCGCCAGCAGCGAGGGTACGAATACGCAGTATTTT
TRBD1,.,TRBV3-1,TRBJ2-5,CAGSQVGQQETQYF,TGTGCCGGCAGCCAAGTGGGACAGCAAGAGACCCAGTACTTC
TRBD2,few,TRBV7-9,TRBJ2-5,CASSGGLAASQYF,TGTGCCAGCAGCGGAGGACTAGCCGCGTCCCAGTACTTC
TRBD2,.,TRBV20-1,TRBJ2-7,CSAHHTSGGAWSYEQYF,TGCAGTGCCCACCATACTAGCGGGGGGGCCTGGTCCTACGAGCAGTACTTC
TRBD1,.,TRBV10-3,TRBJ2-3,CATTGAEDTLYF,TGTGCCACGACAGGGGCCGAAGATACGCTGTATTTT
TRBD1,once,TRBV29-1,TRBJ1-1,CSVGSRDRGQAFF,TGCAGCGTTGGTTCACGGGACAGGGGGCAAGCTTTCTTT
TRBD1,.,TRBV5-1,TRBJ1-1,CASSLGQGDKAFF,TGCGCCAGCAGCTTGGGACAGGGCGACAAAGCTTTCTTT
TRBD1,.,TRBV20-1,TRBJ1-2,CSASAGTGAIGYTF,TGCAGTGCTTCAGCCGGGACAGGGGCGATAGGCTACACCTTC
.,.,TRBV12-3/TRBV12-4,TRBJ2-7,CASSLFSWLPYEQYF,TGTGCCAGCAGTTTATTCTCCTGGCTCCCCTACGAGCAGTACTTC
.,.,TRBV2,TRBJ2-4,CASGVDLLRYF,TGTGCCAGCGGTGTGGACCTCCTTCGGTACTTC
.,.,TRBV3-1,TRBJ2-7,CASSRRAGDGNEQYF,TGTGCCAGCAGCCGACGGGCAGGGGACGGCAACGAGCAGTACTTC
TRBD2,few,TRBV5-1,TRBJ2-7,CASSPSGNSYEQYF,TGCGCCAGCAGCCCAAGCGGGAACTCCTACGAGCAGTACTTC
TRBD1,few,TRBV18,TRBJ2-7,CASSGGTGMDEQYF,TGTGCCAGCTCAGGAGGGACAGGGATGGACGAGCAGTACTTC